These T cell receptor beta chains were read from a single sample in a study of T cells in Graves' hyperthyroidism and ophthalmopathy. TCRdb independently ran MiXCR on the multiplex PCR reads; one entry per CDR3 protein. The sample shows 370,000 or so distinct CDR3 sequences, roughly 12% of them seen only once. The specimen sequenced was blood. All receptors derive from a man between 25 and 39 years old with Graves' hyperthyroidism that later progressed to Graves' ophthalmopathy. CDR3s leave out the opening cysteine and the closing phenylalanine or tryptophan. Each record gives: V gene, clone size, J gene, CDR3 protein. The size entry is marked missing in some rows and otherwise reads once, few, many or a size class.

TRBV24-1,many,TRBJ2-7,ATSDPAGTGNEQY
TRBV3-1,-,TRBJ2-1,ASSQPHGDRQF
TRBV6-1,few,TRBJ2-3,ASRRRGADTQY
TRBV5-1,many,TRBJ2-3,ASRPRQGGTDTQY
TRBV7-9,-,TRBJ1-2,ASSLGQRGYT
TRBV11-2,many,TRBJ1-1,ASSPRTGTEAF
TRBV7-9,many,TRBJ2-1,ASSTLAGGKNEQF
TRBV5-1,few,TRBJ2-2,ASSSRGRDVTGELF
TRBV30,few,TRBJ1-1,AKDRVGTEAF
TRBV4-2,-,TRBJ1-3,ASSRGGGLGGNTIY
TRBV20-1,-,TRBJ1-5,SAGTADSYQPQH